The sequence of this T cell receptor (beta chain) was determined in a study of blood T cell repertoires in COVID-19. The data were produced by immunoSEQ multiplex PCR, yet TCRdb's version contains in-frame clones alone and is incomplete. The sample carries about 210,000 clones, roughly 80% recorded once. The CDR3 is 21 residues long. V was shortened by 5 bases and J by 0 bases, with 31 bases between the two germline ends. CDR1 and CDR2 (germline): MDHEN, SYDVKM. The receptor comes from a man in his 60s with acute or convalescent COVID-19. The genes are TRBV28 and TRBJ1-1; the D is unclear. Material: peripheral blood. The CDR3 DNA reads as TGTGCCAGCAGTCCTATCCCCAACAAGATCCGGGGTGAAATCGTGAACACTGAAGCTTTCTTT. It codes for CASSPIPNKIRGEIVNTEAFF.